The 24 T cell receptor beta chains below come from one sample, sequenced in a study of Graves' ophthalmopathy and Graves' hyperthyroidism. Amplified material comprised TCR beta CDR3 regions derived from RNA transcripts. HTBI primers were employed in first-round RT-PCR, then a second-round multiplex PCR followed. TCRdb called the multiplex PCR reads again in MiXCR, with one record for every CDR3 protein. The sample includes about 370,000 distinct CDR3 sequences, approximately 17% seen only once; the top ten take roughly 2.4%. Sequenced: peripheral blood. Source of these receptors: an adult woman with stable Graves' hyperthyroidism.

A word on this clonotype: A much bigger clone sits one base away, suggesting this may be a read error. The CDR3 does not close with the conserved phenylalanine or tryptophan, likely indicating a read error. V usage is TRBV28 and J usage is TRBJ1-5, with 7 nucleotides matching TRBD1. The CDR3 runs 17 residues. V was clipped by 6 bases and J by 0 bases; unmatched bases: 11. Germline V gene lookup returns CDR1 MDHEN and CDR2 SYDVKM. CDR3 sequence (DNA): TGTGCCAGCAGATTCACGGGACAGACATATAGCAATCAGCCCCAGCATTTG. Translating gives CASRFTGQTYSNQPQHL.

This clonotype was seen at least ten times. CDR3 residues: CASTVLDGQKAFF. In DNA, the CDR3 is TGTGCCAGCACCGTGTTGGACGGCCAGAAAGCTTTCTTT. The V and J genes are TRBV28 and TRBJ1-1, with D uncertain. Looked up from germline, CDR1 is MDHEN and CDR2 is SYDVKM. This CDR3 comprises 13 residues. With 7 bases removed from V and 9 bases from J, the gap between germline ends came to 18 bases.

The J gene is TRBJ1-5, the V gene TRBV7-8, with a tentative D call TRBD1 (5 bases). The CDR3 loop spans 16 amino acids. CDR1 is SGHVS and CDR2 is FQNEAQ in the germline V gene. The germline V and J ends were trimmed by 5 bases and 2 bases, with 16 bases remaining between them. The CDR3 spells CASSHLRQGGNQPQHF. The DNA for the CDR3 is TGTGCCAGCAGCCACTTACGGCAGGGAGGCAATCAGCCCCAGCATTTT.

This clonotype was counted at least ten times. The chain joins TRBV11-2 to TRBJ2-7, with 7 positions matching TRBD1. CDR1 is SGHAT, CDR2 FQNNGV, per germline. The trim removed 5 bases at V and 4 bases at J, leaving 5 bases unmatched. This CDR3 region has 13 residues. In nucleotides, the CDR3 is TGTGCCAGCAGCCCGGACAGGAGGTACGAGCAGTACTTC. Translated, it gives CASSPDRRYEQYF.

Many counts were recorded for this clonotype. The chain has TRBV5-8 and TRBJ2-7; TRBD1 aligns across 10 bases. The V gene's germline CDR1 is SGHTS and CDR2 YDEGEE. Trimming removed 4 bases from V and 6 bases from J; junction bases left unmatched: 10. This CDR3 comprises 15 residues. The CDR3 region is CASSDKGQGIGEQYF. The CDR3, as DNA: TGTGCCAGCAGCGATAAGGGACAGGGGATAGGCGAGCAGTACTTC.

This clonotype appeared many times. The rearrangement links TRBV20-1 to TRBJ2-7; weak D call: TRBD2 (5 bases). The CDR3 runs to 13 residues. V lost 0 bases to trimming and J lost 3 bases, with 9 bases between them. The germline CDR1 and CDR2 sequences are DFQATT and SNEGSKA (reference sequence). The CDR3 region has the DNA TGCAGTGCTAGAGAGTCCCGGGACTACGAGCAGTACTTC. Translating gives CSARESRDYEQYF.

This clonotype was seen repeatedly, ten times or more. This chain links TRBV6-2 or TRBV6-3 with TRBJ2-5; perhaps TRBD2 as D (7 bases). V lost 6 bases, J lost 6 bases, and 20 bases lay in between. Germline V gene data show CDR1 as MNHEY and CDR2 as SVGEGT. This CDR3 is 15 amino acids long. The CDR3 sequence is CASSPRGGGGKTQYF. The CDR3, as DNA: TGTGCCAGCAGCCCCAGGGGTGGCGGGGGCAAGACCCAGTACTTC.

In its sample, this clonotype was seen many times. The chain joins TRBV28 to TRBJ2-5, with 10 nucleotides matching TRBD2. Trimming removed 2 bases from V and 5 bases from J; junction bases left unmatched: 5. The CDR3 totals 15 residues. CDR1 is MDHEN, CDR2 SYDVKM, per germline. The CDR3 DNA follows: TGTGCCAGCAGTTTACTAGCGGGAGCGAGGGAGACCCAGTACTTC. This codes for CASSLLAGARETQYF.

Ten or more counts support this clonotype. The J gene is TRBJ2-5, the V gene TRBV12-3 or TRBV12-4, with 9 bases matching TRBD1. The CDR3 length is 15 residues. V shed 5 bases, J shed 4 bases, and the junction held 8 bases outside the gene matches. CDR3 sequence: CASSIRQGGAETQYF. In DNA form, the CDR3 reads TGTGCCAGCAGTATACGACAGGGGGGGGCAGAGACCCAGTACTTC.

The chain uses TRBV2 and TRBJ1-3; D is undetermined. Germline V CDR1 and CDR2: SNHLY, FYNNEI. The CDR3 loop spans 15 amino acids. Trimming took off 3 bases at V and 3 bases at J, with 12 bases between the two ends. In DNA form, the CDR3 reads TGTGCCAGCAGTGACCCTCTTCGTTATGGAAACACCATATATTTT. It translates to CASSDPLRYGNTIYF.

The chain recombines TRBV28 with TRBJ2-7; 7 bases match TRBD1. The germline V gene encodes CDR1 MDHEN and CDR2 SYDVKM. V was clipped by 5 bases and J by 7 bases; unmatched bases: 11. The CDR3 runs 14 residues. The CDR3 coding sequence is TGTGCCAGCAGTAGAACGACAGGGCTCAGGGAGCAGTACTTC. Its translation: CASSRTTGLREQYF. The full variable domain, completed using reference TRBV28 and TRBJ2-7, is DVKVTQSSRYLVKRTGEKVFLECVQDMDHENMFWYRQDPGLGLRLIYFSYDVKMKEKGDIPEGYSVSREKKERFSLILESASTNQTSMYLCASSRTTGLREQYFGPGTRLTVT.

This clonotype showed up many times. The CDR3: CSARDRTGWNTGELFF. The CDR3 DNA reads as TGCAGTGCTAGAGATCGTACCGGGTGGAACACCGGGGAGCTGTTTTTT. This sequence joins TRBV20-1 and TRBJ2-2; D is uncertain. This CDR3 has 16 amino acids. V was shortened by 0 bases and J by 1 base, with 12 bases between the two germline ends. In germline, CDR1 is DFQATT, CDR2 SNEGSKA (reference sequence).

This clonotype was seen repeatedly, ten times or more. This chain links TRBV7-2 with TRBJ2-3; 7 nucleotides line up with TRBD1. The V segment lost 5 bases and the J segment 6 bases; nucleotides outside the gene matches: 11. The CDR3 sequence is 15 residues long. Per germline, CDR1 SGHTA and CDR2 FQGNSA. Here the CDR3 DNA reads TGTGCCAGCAGCGTTTTGGGACAGTCCGTCGATACGCAGTATTTT. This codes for CASSVLGQSVDTQYF.

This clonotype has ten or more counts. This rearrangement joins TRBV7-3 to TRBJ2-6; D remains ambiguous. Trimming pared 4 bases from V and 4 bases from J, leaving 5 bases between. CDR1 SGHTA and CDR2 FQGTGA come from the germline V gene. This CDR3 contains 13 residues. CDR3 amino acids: CASSYLGANVLTF. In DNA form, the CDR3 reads TGTGCCAGCAGCTACCTGGGGGCCAACGTCCTGACTTTC.

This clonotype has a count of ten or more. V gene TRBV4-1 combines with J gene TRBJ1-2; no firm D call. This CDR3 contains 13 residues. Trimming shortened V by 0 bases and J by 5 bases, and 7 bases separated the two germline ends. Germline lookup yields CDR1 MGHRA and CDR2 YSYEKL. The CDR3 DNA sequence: TGCGCCAGCAGCCAAGATTGGAGTTATGGCTACACCTTC. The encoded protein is CASSQDWSYGYTF.

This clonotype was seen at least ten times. The CDR3 spells CASSDRVTGANVLTF. CDR3 bases: TGTGCCAGCAGCGACAGGGTAACTGGGGCCAACGTCCTGACTTTC. The rearrangement uses TRBV9 and TRBJ2-6, with D possibly matching TRBD1 (6 bases). Germline values: CDR1 SGDLS, CDR2 YYNGEE. The CDR3 extends over 15 amino acids. V dropped 3 bases and J dropped 2 bases, with 9 bases sitting between them.

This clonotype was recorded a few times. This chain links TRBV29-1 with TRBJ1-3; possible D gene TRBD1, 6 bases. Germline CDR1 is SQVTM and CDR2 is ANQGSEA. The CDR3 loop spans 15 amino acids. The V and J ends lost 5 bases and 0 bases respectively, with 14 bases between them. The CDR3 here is CSVWGGGLSGNTIYF. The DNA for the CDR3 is TGCAGCGTTTGGGGTGGGGGGCTCTCTGGAAACACCATATATTTT.

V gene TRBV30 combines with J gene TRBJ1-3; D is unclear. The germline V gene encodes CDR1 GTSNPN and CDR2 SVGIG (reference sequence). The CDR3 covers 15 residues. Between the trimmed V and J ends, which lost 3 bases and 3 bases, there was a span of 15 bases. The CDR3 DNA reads TGTGCCTGGAGCCTCCGGCGGAGCGTTGGAAACACCATATATTTT. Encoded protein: CAWSLRRSVGNTIYF.

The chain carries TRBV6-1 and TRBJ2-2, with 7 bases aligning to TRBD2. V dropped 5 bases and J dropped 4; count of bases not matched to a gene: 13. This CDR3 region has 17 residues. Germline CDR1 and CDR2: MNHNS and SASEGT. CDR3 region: CASSTSGGGSGTGELFF. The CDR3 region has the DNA TGTGCCAGCAGTACCTCCGGGGGAGGGTCCGGCACCGGGGAGCTGTTTTTT.

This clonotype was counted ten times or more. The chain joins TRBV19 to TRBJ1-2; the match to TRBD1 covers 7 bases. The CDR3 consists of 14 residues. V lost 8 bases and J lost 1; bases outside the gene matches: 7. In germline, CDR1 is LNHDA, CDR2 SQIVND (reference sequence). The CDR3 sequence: CASSGTEYNYGYTF. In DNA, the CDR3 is TGTGCCAGTTCCGGGACAGAATATAACTATGGCTACACCTTC.

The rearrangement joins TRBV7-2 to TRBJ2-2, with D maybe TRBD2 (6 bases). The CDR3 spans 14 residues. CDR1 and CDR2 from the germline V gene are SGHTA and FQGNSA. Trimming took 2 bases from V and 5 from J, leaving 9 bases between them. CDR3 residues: CASSLTGTTGELFF. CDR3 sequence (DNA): TGTGCCAGCAGCTTAACGGGGACTACCGGGGAGCTGTTTTTT.

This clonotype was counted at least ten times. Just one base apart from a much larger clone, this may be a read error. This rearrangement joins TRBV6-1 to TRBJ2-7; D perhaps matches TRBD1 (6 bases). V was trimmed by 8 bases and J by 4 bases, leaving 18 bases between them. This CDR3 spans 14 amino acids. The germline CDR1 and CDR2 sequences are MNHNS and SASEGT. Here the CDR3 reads CASAPGTRRYEQYF. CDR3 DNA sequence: TGTGCCAGCGCCCCCGGGACAAGGAGATACGAGCAGTACTTC.

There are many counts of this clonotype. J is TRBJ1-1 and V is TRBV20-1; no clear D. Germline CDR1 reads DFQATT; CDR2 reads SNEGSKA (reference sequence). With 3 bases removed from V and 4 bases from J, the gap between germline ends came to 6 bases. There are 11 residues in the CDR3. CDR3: CSASLVTEAFF. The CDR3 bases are TGCAGTGCTAGTCTCGTCACTGAAGCTTTCTTT.

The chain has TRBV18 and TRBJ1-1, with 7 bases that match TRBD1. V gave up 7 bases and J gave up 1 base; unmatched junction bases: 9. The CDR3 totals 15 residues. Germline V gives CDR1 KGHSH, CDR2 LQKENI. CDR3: CASLRTGDWNTEAFF. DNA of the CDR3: TGTGCCAGCTTACGAACAGGGGATTGGAACACTGAAGCTTTCTTT.